The rows below give T cell receptor beta chains drawn from one sample of a study of T cell repertoires in cytomegalovirus infection. TCRdb reprocessed the reads via MiXCR and lists one record per CDR3 protein. The table has 550,000 to 850,000 distinct CDR3 sequences, around 31% seen once. The antigens these receptors bind are not known. The material was cultured PBMCs, obtained from culture after CMV antigen stimulation. The receptors here all came from a human donor in good health (CMV status not recorded). Some clones in this sample may be carry-over from other donors' samples. Each CDR3 is given with its conserved first and last residue. Fields, in order: CDR3 length, J gene, clone size, V gene, D gene, CDR3 DNA, CDR3 protein. A D gene is named only where the DNA matches it firmly. Rows give clone size only sometimes, using once, few, many, or a class for an expanded clone.

16 TRBJ2-3 . TRBV20-1 TRBD2 TGCAGTGCTTCCCTCCCCTCTAGCGGATACACAGATACGCAGTATTTT CSASLPSSGYTDTQYF
16 TRBJ2-3 . TRBV5-6 TRBD2 TGTGCCAGCAGCCTTACTAGCGGGAAAGATGCAGATACGCAGTATTTT CASSLTSGKDADTQYF
13 TRBJ2-7 . TRBV18 . TGTGCCACCCTGGACAGTTTGACGTACGAGCAGTACTTC CATLDSLTYEQYF
16 TRBJ1-5 few TRBV19 . TGTGCCAGTAGTATTGAGGGGAGGGTATGGAATCAGCCCCAGCATTTT CASSIEGRVWNQPQHF
15 TRBJ2-3 few TRBV6-6 TRBD2 TGTGCCAGCAGCCCACTAGCGGGGTACACAGATACGCAGTATTTT CASSPLAGYTDTQYF
14 TRBJ2-1 . TRBV7-6 TRBD1 TGTGCTTTTCTGGGGACAGGGATGTCGGGTGAGCAGTTCTTC CAFLGTGMSGEQFF
13 TRBJ1-2 few TRBV12-3/TRBV12-4 . TGTGCCAGCACCCCGTGGGGTATGGATGGCTACACCTTC CASTPWGMDGYTF
15 TRBJ1-1 . TRBV20-1 TRBD1 TGCAGTGCCACGCCCGGGACAGCGCTTCGCTCGGAAGCTTTCTTT CSATPGTALRSEAFF
16 TRBJ1-5 . TRBV11-2 . TGTGCCAGCAGCCCCCGGGAGGCCCTTAGCAATCAGCCCCAGCATTTT CASSPREALSNQPQHF
15 TRBJ2-3 . TRBV10-3 . TGTGCCATCAGTGAGTCAGGGGCGGCCACAGATACGCAGTATTTT CAISESGAATDTQYF
15 TRBJ2-3 many TRBV7-2 TRBD2 TGTGCCAGCCTCCCTCCGGGGGGAAGGACAGATACGCAGTATTTT CASLPPGGRTDTQYF
12 TRBJ1-1 . TRBV7-8 . TGTGCCAGCAGCTTAGGGGAGGGAGGGGCTTTCTTT CASSLGEGGAFF
14 TRBJ1-1 . TRBV5-5 . TGTGCCAGCAGCCGCCGGCTTGAGAACACTGAAGCTTTCTTT CASSRRLENTEAFF
16 TRBJ2-2 . TRBV4-1 . TGCGCCAGCAGCCAAGTGCAAGCGGTAAACACCGGGGAGCTGTTTTTT CASSQVQAVNTGELFF
14 TRBJ2-4 many TRBV7-9 . TGTGCCAGCAGCTCCATGGGTGTGAAAAACATTCAGTACTTC CASSSMGVKNIQYF
14 TRBJ2-1 . TRBV7-7 . TGTGCCAGCAGCCCCGGCGCCAGGACATCTGAGCAGTTCTTC CASSPGARTSEQFF
14 TRBJ2-7 . TRBV19 . TGTGCCAGTAGTTCACGACAGAATTCCTACGAGCAGTACTTC CASSSRQNSYEQYF
15 TRBJ2-3 . TRBV15 . TGTGCCACCAGCAGAGATCTGCTCGCCACAGATACGCAGTATTTT CATSRDLLATDTQYF
15 TRBJ2-3 . TRBV27 . TGTGCCAGCAGTCACCCGGCAGGCGGAGTCGATACGCAGTATTTT CASSHPAGGVDTQYF
16 TRBJ2-2 . TRBV7-6 . TGTGCCAGCAGCTTAGATGTAGGGGTTGTCACCGGGGAGCTGTTTTTT CASSLDVGVVTGELFF
16 TRBJ2-7 few TRBV6-8 TRBD1 TGTGCCAGCAGTTACCCTCAGACAGGGGAAACGGACGAGCAGTACTTC CASSYPQTGETDEQYF
16 TRBJ2-1 . TRBV4-3 TRBD2 TGCGCCAGCAGCCAAGTCCGGACTAGCGGGGACAATGAGCAGTTCTTC CASSQVRTSGDNEQFF
14 TRBJ2-5 . TRBV4-1 . TGCGCCAGCAGCCGAGGTGGAGTTGAGACGACCCAGTACTTC CASSRGGVETTQYF
14 TRBJ2-7 few TRBV2 TRBD1 TGTGCCAGCAGTGAAGGGACAGGGAGATACGAGCAGTACTTC CASSEGTGRYEQYF
17 TRBJ1-5 . TRBV10-3 . TGTGCCATCAGTGAAGTCTTAAGTGGGACATTAGATCAGCCCCAGCATTTT CAISEVLSGTLDQPQHF
14 TRBJ2-1 many TRBV7-2 TRBD2 TGTGCCAGCAGCGAAGGACTAGTCCCCAATGAGCAGTTCTTC CASSEGLVPNEQFF
13 TRBJ2-1 many TRBV7-2 . TGTGCCAGCAGCCTGCAACAGGGCTTGGGTGGGTTCTTC CASSLQQGLGGFF
17 TRBJ1-3 . TRBV7-2 . TGTGCCAGCAGCTTAGATACAGGGCAGCCTTCTGGAAACACCATATATTTT CASSLDTGQPSGNTIYF
18 TRBJ2-1 . TRBV10-3 TRBD1 TGTGCCATCAGTGAGCCCACCGGACAGGGATTGTCCTACAATGAGCAGTTCTTC CAISEPTGQGLSYNEQFF
14 TRBJ2-2 . TRBV6-1 . TGTGCCAGCCTGCAGGGCGCGAACACCGGGGAGCTGTTTTTT CASLQGANTGELFF
14 TRBJ2-1 . TRBV28 . TGTGCCAGCAAATCCGCGAACTCCTACAATGAGCAGTTCTTC CASKSANSYNEQFF
16 TRBJ2-1 . TRBV19 . TGTGCCAGTAGTATAGTAGCTGGGGGCCCCTACAATGAGCAGTTCTTC CASSIVAGGPYNEQFF
15 TRBJ2-1 . TRBV2 TRBD2 TGTGCCAGCCGGGAGGAGACTAGCGGGACAAATGAGCAGTTCTTC CASREETSGTNEQFF
14 TRBJ1-2 few TRBV18 TRBD1 TGTGCCAGCTCACCGGGACAGGGGACCTATGGCTACACCTTC CASSPGQGTYGYTF
17 TRBJ2-5 . TRBV20-1 . TGCAGTGCTAGAGCTTCAAGGGGACAACCCACCCAAGAGACCCAGTACTTC CSARASRGQPTQETQYF
15 TRBJ1-5 . TRBV6-1 . TGTGCCAGCAGCCCCCTGGGACACAACAATCAGCCCCAGCATTTT CASSPLGHNNQPQHF
14 TRBJ1-1 . TRBV6-2/TRBV6-3 . TGTGCCAGCAGGCCTCTTATCGGGGACACTGAAGCTTTCTTT CASRPLIGDTEAFF
15 TRBJ2-1 . TRBV3-1 . TGTGCCAGCAGCCCGAAGGACTTCTACTACAATGAGCAGTTCTTC CASSPKDFYYNEQFF
15 TRBJ1-5 . TRBV7-4 . TGTGCCAGCAGCTCGGGGGGTTATAGCAATCAGCCCCAGCATTTT CASSSGGYSNQPQHF
14 TRBJ2-1 few TRBV12-3/TRBV12-4 . TGTGCCAGCAGTTTTCGGGGACTCTACAATGAGCAGTTCTTC CASSFRGLYNEQFF
11 TRBJ2-1 few TRBV7-9 . TGTGCCAGCACTACTATGGGAGAGCAGTTCTTC CASTTMGEQFF
13 TRBJ2-2 few TRBV6-2/TRBV6-3 . TGTGCCAGCAGTCACCGGAACACCGGGGAGCTGTTTTTT CASSHRNTGELFF
14 TRBJ1-1 . TRBV3-1 . TGTGCCAGCGGGGGGGCGGGCTTGAGCGCTGAAGCTTTCTTT CASGGAGLSAEAFF
16 TRBJ2-5 few TRBV20-1 TRBD2 TGCAGTGCTAGAGATGGAAGCGGGAGGCTGGCAGAGACCCAGTACTTC CSARDGSGRLAETQYF
13 TRBJ2-7 many TRBV7-2 . TGTGCCAGCAGCTTACTGTTCTCCTACGAGCAGTACTTC CASSLLFSYEQYF
16 TRBJ1-5 . TRBV5-6 . TGTGCCAGCAGCTTGCTTCGCTTCGGGAGCAATCAGCCCCAGCATTTT CASSLLRFGSNQPQHF
14 TRBJ1-1 once TRBV6-5 . TGTGCCAGCACCCCGGCAAAGTACAACACTGAAGCTTTCTTT CASTPAKYNTEAFF
13 TRBJ2-5 many TRBV7-2 TRBD1 TGTGCCAGCAGCAAGGACAGGGAAGAGACCCAGTACTTC CASSKDREETQYF
16 TRBJ2-2 many TRBV7-2 . TGTGCCAGCAGTCCGGGGGGGGCAGGGGGCACCGGGGAGCTGTTTTTT CASSPGGAGGTGELFF
16 TRBJ2-1 . TRBV7-4 TRBD1 TGTGCCAGCAGCTTTACAGGGGGTAAAAGGTACAATGAGCAGTTCTTC CASSFTGGKRYNEQFF
18 TRBJ2-1 . TRBV6-1 TRBD2 TGTGCCAGCAGGGGTACGGGACTAGCGGGAGGATCCTACAATGAGCAGTTCTTC CASRGTGLAGGSYNEQFF
14 TRBJ2-3 few TRBV5-4 . TGTGCCAGCAGCTTGGACAACGTCGTAGATACGCAGTATTTT CASSLDNVVDTQYF
16 TRBJ1-5 . TRBV4-3 . TGCGCCAGCAGCCATGAAGGGGGAAGGGGCAATCAGCCCCAGCATTTT CASSHEGGRGNQPQHF
14 TRBJ1-5 few TRBV12-3/TRBV12-4 TRBD1 TGTGCCAGCAGCAGGGACAGGTCAGGTCAGCCCCAGCATTTT CASSRDRSGQPQHF
16 TRBJ2-7 . TRBV7-3 . TGTGCCAGCAGCCATGCCGTGGGGAGCCCCCAGTACGAGCAGTACTTC CASSHAVGSPQYEQYF
18 TRBJ2-3 few TRBV5-4 TRBD2 TGTGCCAGCAGCTTACGCCTGCTAGCGGGGGGGGGCACAGATACGCAGTATTTT CASSLRLLAGGGTDTQYF
15 TRBJ1-5 . TRBV20-1 . TGCAGTGCTAGAGCCGGGACGGACCCCAATCAGCCCCAGCATTTT CSARAGTDPNQPQHF
18 TRBJ2-7 few TRBV7-8 . TGTGCCAGCAGCTCGGCGGGCCTACAGGGCCCCGTCTCCTACGAGCAGTACTTC CASSSAGLQGPVSYEQYF
13 TRBJ1-2 few TRBV11-2 TRBD1 TGTGCCAGCAGCCCTGACAGGGGGCATGGCTACACCTTC CASSPDRGHGYTF